Sequencing of this TCR beta chain was carried out in a study of blood T cell repertoires in COVID-19. Across the whole study: Spain, Italy and the United States supplied samples that represented acute and convalescent COVID-19. T cells, B-cell-depleted T cells, or PBMCs provided the cDNA or gDNA that served as material.

This CDR3 is built from 12 residues. The germline V gene encodes CDR1 MNHNS and CDR2 SASEGT. Trimming took off 3 bases at V and 7 bases at J, with 8 bases between the two ends. In the study's own analysis: Estimation of nucleated cell counts relied on the amplification of reference gene primers. Clones were sequenced by immunoSEQ multiplex PCR, and TCRdb holds only the in-frame ones, with some missing. D and trimming were read from the DNA, whereas the V and J calls and clone size are those reported in that table. Of 200,000 to 300,000 clones in the sample, 75% to 90% were seen once. The origin of this receptor is a human donor in a cohort sampled during active COVID-19. The V gene is TRBV6-1, the J gene TRBJ2-3; D unclear. Sequences were obtained from peripheral blood. The CDR3 here is CASSDFSNTQYF. Written as DNA, the CDR3 is TGTGCCAGCAGTGATTTTAGTAATACGCAGTATTTT.